Presented here are 18 T cell receptor beta chains from one specimen sequenced in a study of blood T cell repertoires in COVID-19. The method was immunoSEQ multiplex PCR; TCRdb's version includes in-frame clones alone and lacks a portion of them. The profile shows some 290,000 clones, over 85% of them singletons. Sequenced sample: peripheral blood. The receptors were gathered from a woman aged 25 to 39 with COVID-19, enrolled during active disease.

The chain links TRBV6-5 to TRBJ2-7; a weak D match, TRBD1 (6 bases). The ends were cut back, 0 bases at V and 1 base at J, with 10 bases in the middle. Germline V lookup: CDR1 MNHEY, CDR2 SVGAGI. CDR3 length: 15 residues. CDR3 in DNA: TGTGCCAGCAGTTACTCGACAGGTGCTTCCTACGAGCAGTACTTC. Translation gives CASSYSTGASYEQYF.

V is TRBV19 and J is TRBJ1-5; a weak D match, TRBD1 (5 bases). This CDR3 has 13 amino acids. V gave up 6 bases and J gave up 3 bases, with 9 bases separating them. Germline-derived CDR1 and CDR2 are LNHDA and SQIVND (reference sequence). The CDR3 is CASRRGDNQPQHF. For the CDR3, the DNA is TGTGCCAGTAGACGGGGGGACAATCAGCCCCAGCATTTT. The full variable domain, rest sourced from reference TRBV19 and TRBJ1-5, is DGGITQSPKYLFRKEGQNVTLSCEQNLNHDAMYWYRQDPGQGLRLIYYSQIVNDFQKGDIAEGYSVSREKKESFPLTVTSAQKNPTAFYLCASRRGDNQPQHFGDGTRLSIL.

The chain links TRBV2 to TRBJ2-2; D remains unclear. Germline V lookup: CDR1 SNHLY, CDR2 FYNNEI. Trimming took 7 bases from V and 3 from J, leaving 6 bases between them. This CDR3 has 12 amino acids. The CDR3 DNA follows: TGTGCCAGCAACAAAGACACCGGGGAGCTGTTTTTT. Its translation is CASNKDTGELFF.

This clone was observed once. This rearrangement joins TRBV30 to TRBJ1-5, with 8 bases lining up with TRBD1. CDR3 size: 17 residues. V dropped 2 bases and J dropped 5; count of bases not matched to a gene: 14. CDR1 and CDR2 (germline): GTSNPN, SVGIG (reference sequence). The CDR3 reads CAWSSPSWTGWDQPQHF. The CDR3 bases are TGTGCCTGGAGTTCTCCCTCCTGGACAGGGTGGGATCAGCCCCAGCATTTT. Full variable domain (rest looked up from reference TRBV30 and TRBJ1-5): SQTIHQWPATLVQPVGSPLSLECTVEGTSNPNLYWYRQAAGRGLQLLFYSVGIGQISSEVPQNLSASRPQDRQFILSSKKLLLSDSGFYLCAWSSPSWTGWDQPQHFGDGTRLSIL.

This clone has a single count. V and J are TRBV3-1 (or the pseudogene TRBV3-2) and TRBJ2-1, with TRBD1 identical over 7 bases. After removal of 3 bases from V and 4 bases from J, the junction contained 6 bases not matched to a gene. CDR1 LGHDT and CDR2 YNNKEL come from the germline V gene (reference sequence). The CDR3 is 15 residues long. The CDR3 region has the DNA TGTGCCAGCAGCCAGGACAGGTTGACTTACAATGAGCAGTTCTTC. Its translation is CASSQDRLTYNEQFF.

The chain employs TRBV2 and TRBJ1-5, with 7 positions matching TRBD1. This CDR3 comprises 15 residues. Germline V lookup: CDR1 SNHLY, CDR2 FYNNEI. V was clipped by 4 bases and J by 4 bases; unmatched bases: 7. The CDR3 region is CASSGIGQANQPQHF. In nucleotides, the CDR3 is TGTGCCAGCAGTGGTATCGGACAGGCTAATCAGCCCCAGCATTTT.

J is TRBJ1-5 and V is TRBV28, with a tentative D call TRBD1 (5 bases). V dropped 2 bases and J dropped 7 bases, with 12 bases sitting between them. Germline lookup yields CDR1 MDHEN and CDR2 SYDVKM. CDR3 length: 14 amino acids. CDR3 bases: TGTGCCAGCAGTTTAATAGGGGCCACCCAGCCCCAGCATTTT. Protein sequence: CASSLIGATQPQHF.

This chain uses TRBV18 with TRBJ2-2; the D gene is possibly TRBD1 (5 bases). Looked up from germline, CDR1 is KGHSH and CDR2 is LQKENI. Trimming pared 0 bases from V and 6 bases from J, leaving 11 bases between. This CDR3 comprises 15 residues. CDR3 region: CASSPPSGSAGELFF. As DNA, the CDR3 is TGTGCCAGCTCACCACCGTCAGGGTCGGCCGGGGAGCTGTTTTTT.

The rearrangement joins TRBV7-9 to TRBJ1-3; the match to TRBD1 covers 7 bases. The CDR3 runs to 16 residues. Germline V gene sequence: CDR1 SEHNR, CDR2 FQNEAQ (reference sequence). V shed 5 bases and J 0 bases; nucleotides not matched to a gene: 7. CDR3 loop: CASSAGQPSSGNTIYF. The CDR3, as DNA: TGTGCCAGCAGCGCGGGACAGCCGAGCTCTGGAAACACCATATATTTT.

The genes are TRBV19 and TRBJ2-1, with a weak D call TRBD2 (6 bases). The CDR3 is made up of 14 amino acids. V was shortened by 5 bases and J by 2 bases, with 10 bases between the two germline ends. Germline V gene sequence: CDR1 LNHDA, CDR2 SQIVND (reference sequence). CDR3 amino acids: CASSAGGPYNEQFF. The CDR3 bases are TGTGCCAGTAGTGCCGGAGGGCCCTACAATGAGCAGTTCTTC.

The CDR3 protein is CASRPTGTSGGGSYNEQFF. The CDR3 DNA reads as TGCGCCAGCAGGCCTACCGGGACTAGCGGGGGGGGCTCCTACAATGAGCAGTTCTTC. The V call is TRBV5-1, the J call TRBJ2-1; TRBD2 matches 16 bases. Germline V lookup: CDR1 SGHRS, CDR2 YFSETQ. The CDR3 covers 19 residues. V gave up 5 bases and J gave up 0 bases; unmatched junction bases: 8.

This clone has just a few counts. The chain recombines TRBV5-1 with TRBJ1-1; TRBD1 aligns across 7 bases. J lost 1 base, V lost 4 bases, and 7 bases had no gene match. The CDR3 totals 15 residues. Germline assignment: CDR1 SGHRS and CDR2 YFSETQ. Here the CDR3 reads CASSPGQGGNTEAFF. The CDR3 region has the DNA TGCGCCAGCAGCCCCGGTCAGGGGGGGAACACTGAAGCTTTCTTT.

The CDR3 is CASSFRTATSGGSSYEQYF. CDR3 DNA sequence: TGCGCCAGCAGCTTCCGGACAGCTACTAGCGGGGGCAGCTCCTACGAGCAGTACTTC. The genes are TRBV5-1 and TRBJ2-7, with 11 bases identical to TRBD2. The V segment lost 2 bases and the J segment 0 bases; nucleotides outside the gene matches: 13. Germline V lookup: CDR1 SGHRS, CDR2 YFSETQ. The CDR3 has 19 amino acids.

The sample holds one count of this clone. At the DNA level, this CDR3 is encoded by other sequences in the same sample as well. This rearrangement joins TRBV4-2 to TRBJ1-2, with D possibly matching TRBD1 (6 bases). Trimming took off 0 bases at V and 4 bases at J, with 12 bases between the two ends. This CDR3 is built from 15 residues. Germline V gene sequence: CDR1 LGHNA, CDR2 YNFKEQ. CDR3 coding DNA: TGTGCCAGCAGCCAAGAGGGGGGGCTCGGCTATGGCTACACCTTC. Its protein is CASSQEGGLGYGYTF.

The genes are TRBV6-2 or TRBV6-3 and TRBJ2-7; 10 bases map to TRBD1. This CDR3 is built from 15 residues. Per germline, CDR1 MNHEY and CDR2 SVGEGT. After removal of 6 bases from V and 4 bases from J, the junction contained 9 bases not matched to a gene. DNA for the CDR3: TGTGCCAGCAGCCTCCGACAGGGGGCGTCTTACGAGCAGTACTTC. Translation: CASSLRQGASYEQYF.

V is TRBV3-1 (or the pseudogene TRBV3-2) and J is TRBJ2-7, with D possibly being TRBD2 (7 bases). The CDR3 covers 15 residues. The germline V and J ends were trimmed by 1 base and 7 bases, with 17 bases remaining between them. The germline gives CDR1 LGHDT, CDR2 YNNKEL (reference sequence). DNA of the CDR3: TGTGCCAGCAGCCAAGGGGCGGGGGCCCGGAGGGAGCAGTACTTC. Protein sequence: CASSQGAGARREQYF.

The genes are TRBV6-5 and TRBJ1-2; weak D call: TRBD1 (6 bases). Per germline, CDR1 MNHEY and CDR2 SVGAGI. Trimming stripped 6 bases from V and 4 bases from J, with 12 bases between. The CDR3 is 13 residues long. CDR3 amino acids: CASRSTGSYGYTF. CDR3 sequence (DNA): TGTGCCAGCAGGTCCACAGGGAGCTATGGCTACACCTTC.

V gene TRBV5-1 combines with J gene TRBJ2-5; possibly TRBD1 for D (6 bases). The germline V gene has CDR1 SGHRS and CDR2 YFSETQ. V was shortened by 1 base and J by 5 bases, with 12 bases between the two germline ends. This CDR3 is built from 14 residues. The CDR3 DNA reads as TGCGCCAGCAGCTTGATAGGCCAGGGGGAGACCCAGTACTTC. It specifies CASSLIGQGETQYF.